This T cell receptor (beta chain) comes out of a study of metastatic and nonmetastatic thyroid tumors. Study-wide context: Across peripheral blood and tumor or nodule tissue samples taken from malignant and benign thyroid patients, the repertoires were compared with one another.

Source study methods: Differences in CDR3 between clinicopathological groups were drawn on to build a classifier intended to discriminate distant-metastatic papillary thyroid cancer patients. With MiXCR, TCRdb reprocessed the PCR reads. None of the V and J calls come from the authors' own analysis; TCRdb made them. The sample comprises approximately 29,000 clones, roughly 15% of which are singletons, and approximately 4% rests with the top ten. Study results and caveats: The reported finding was significantly higher TCR beta diversity in malignant thyroid tumors relative to benign nodules, in blood and tumor.

The CDR3 totals 11 residues. Trimming took 6 bases from V and 4 from J, leaving 5 bases between them. Patients had received no treatment of any kind before thyroid surgery. This clone was found many times. What it binds is unknown. The V gene is TRBV12-3 or TRBV12-4, the J gene TRBJ2-3; D gene ambiguous. The sample was blood. The sequence was obtained from a female donor with papillary thyroid cancer or a benign thyroid nodule (not recorded which). Some clones in this sample may be carry-over from other donors' samples. The CDR3 loop is CASRGSDTQYF. The CDR3 DNA reads as TGTGCCAGCAGGGGTTCAGATACGCAGTATTTT.